These 3 T cell receptor beta chains were sequenced from one sample in a study of blood T cell repertoires in COVID-19 (dated by TCRdb to 2018 to 2021). Library preparation was by the immunoSEQ multiplex PCR assay. The table comes from immuneACCESS by way of TCRdb, which keeps in-frame sequences with V and J called. Part of the clones is missing from these tables; in studies checked, under half for an unresolved V gene and the rest for unknown reasons. Here the sample has approximately 300,000 clones; about 89% occur a single time. The ten top clones hold roughly 5.3% of the sample. Sequenced sample: PBMCs or T cells enriched from blood (not recorded which). All receptors derive from a woman between 25 and 40 years old who had recovered from COVID-19.

V gene TRBV5-8 combines with J gene TRBJ2-1; D is unresolved. V gave up 0 bases and J gave up 8 bases, with 9 bases separating them. This CDR3 has 13 amino acids. Germline values: CDR1 SGHTS, CDR2 YDEGEE. The CDR3 DNA follows: TGTGCCAGCAGCTTGGCACAGCACGATGAGCAGTTCTTC. Its translation is CASSLAQHDEQFF. The complete variable domain, with remaining parts taken from reference TRBV5-8 and TRBJ2-1, reads EAGVTQSPTHLIKTRGQQATLRCSPISGHTSVYWYQQALGLGLQFLLWYDEGEERNRGNFPPRFSGRQFPNYSSELNVNALELEDSALYLCASSLAQHDEQFFGPGTRLTVL.

The chain joins TRBV7-8 to TRBJ2-2; D is perhaps TRBD1 (5 bases). The germline gives CDR1 SGHVS, CDR2 FQNEAQ. The V end was cut by 5 bases, the J end by 8 bases, with 18 bases between. This CDR3 is 15 amino acids long. The CDR3 loop is CASSQGVRGEGELFF. The CDR3 DNA sequence: TGTGCCAGCAGCCAGGGTGTAAGGGGCGAAGGGGAGCTGTTTTTT.

The V call is TRBV19, the J call TRBJ1-1; D uncertain. Per germline, CDR1 LNHDA and CDR2 SQIVND (reference sequence). The CDR3 totals 15 residues. V dropped 1 base and J dropped 2 bases, with 11 bases sitting between them. This chain's CDR3 is CASSIVGLPNTEAFF. CDR3 DNA: TGTGCCAGTAGTATAGTTGGACTCCCTAACACTGAAGCTTTCTTT.